The next 21 T cell receptor beta chains were all read from a single sample in a study of cytomegalovirus exposure and HLA in healthy donors. PCR used 60 Vbeta primers and 13 Jbeta primers. Profiled with immunoSEQ multiplex PCR; TCRdb holds only in-frame clones, not every one. This table holds over 150,000 clones, about 68% found once. What was sequenced was PBMCs. These TCRs come from a man aged 25 to 45 in good health and CMV-seronegative.

The gene calls are TRBV28 and TRBJ2-7, with 7 bases fitting TRBD2. The germline V gene encodes CDR1 MDHEN and CDR2 SYDVKM. J gave up 3 bases and V 5 bases, and 7 bases lay outside the gene matches. The CDR3 length is 14 residues. The chain's CDR3 is CASSISTGGYEQYF. CDR3 DNA: TGTGCCAGCAGTATCAGTACGGGGGGCTACGAGCAGTACTTC.

Comments on this clone: One junction end does not reproduce the germline sequence, and a read error may be involved. This rearrangement joins TRBV13 to TRBJ1-2; 9 bases agree with TRBD1. The germline V gene has CDR1 PRHDT and CDR2 FYEKMQ (reference sequence). The CDR3 spans 14 residues. This CDR3 is CASSSGQGNYGYPF. DNA of the CDR3: TGTGCCAGCAGCTCGGGACAGGGAAACTATGGCTACCCCTTC.

This clone was seen a few times. The chain couples TRBV9 to TRBJ2-1; 8 nucleotides line up with TRBD1. The germline V gene has CDR1 SGDLS and CDR2 YYNGEE. This CDR3 spans 15 amino acids. V lost 0 bases to trimming and J lost 6 bases; unmatched junction nucleotides: 5. CDR3 bases: TGTGCCAGCAGCGTAGCGGGTACAGGGGGCAATGAGCAGTTCTTC. It translates to CASSVAGTGGNEQFF.

The V and J genes are TRBV15 and TRBJ1-1; D uncertain. Germline V gene data show CDR1 as LNHNV and CDR2 as YYDKDF (reference sequence). V lost 0 bases and J 6 bases, leaving 8 bases between the germline ends. The CDR3 length is 13 residues. CDR3 sequence reads: CATSRDTGPEAFF. The CDR3 DNA reads TGTGCCACCAGCAGAGATACGGGTCCTGAAGCTTTCTTT.

The chain links TRBV9 to TRBJ2-7; 9 bases match TRBD1. CDR3 length: 15 residues. Germline lookup yields CDR1 SGDLS and CDR2 YYNGEE. V lost 2 bases to trimming and J lost 2 bases; unmatched junction nucleotides: 5. The CDR3 sequence is CASSVSGTGTYEQYF. CDR3 DNA: TGTGCCAGCAGCGTGTCCGGGACAGGGACCTACGAGCAGTACTTC. The full variable domain, rest sourced from reference TRBV9 and TRBJ2-7, is DSGVTQTPKHLITATGQRVTLRCSPRSGDLSVYWYQQSLDQGLQFLIQYYNGEERAKGNILERFSAQQFPDLHSELNLSSLELGDSALYFCASSVSGTGTYEQYFGPGTRLTVT.

This clone was detected only once. The rearrangement links TRBV28 to TRBJ1-5; D remains ambiguous. The CDR3 totals 15 residues. CDR1 and CDR2 (germline): MDHEN, SYDVKM. V gave up 3 bases and J gave up 0 bases, with 9 bases separating them. The CDR3 DNA is TGTGCCAGCAGTTTGGCACCGAATAGCAATCAGCCCCAGCATTTT. The encoded protein is CASSLAPNSNQPQHF.

This chain connects TRBV11-2 to TRBJ1-6, with 7 bases that match TRBD1. The germline V gene encodes CDR1 SGHAT and CDR2 FQNNGV. The ends lost 6 bases at V and 9 bases at J; junction bases unmatched: 8. The CDR3 loop spans 14 amino acids. The CDR3 DNA reads TGTGCCAGCAGACCCGGGACAGATCCTTCACCCCTCCACTTT. Encoded protein: CASRPGTDPSPLHF.

The chain employs TRBV19 and TRBJ2-6; 8 positions match TRBD1. The ends lost 8 bases at V and 3 bases at J; junction bases unmatched: 9. This CDR3 comprises 16 residues. CDR1 is LNHDA, CDR2 SQIVND, per germline (reference sequence). In DNA, the CDR3 is TGTGCCAGTCTCATGGGCAGGGGGCTTGGGGCCAACGTCCTGACTTTC. This encodes CASLMGRGLGANVLTF.

The gene calls are TRBV5-1 and TRBJ1-1; tentatively, D is TRBD1 (5 bases). The V gene lost 0 bases and the J gene lost 3 bases, with 9 bases spanning the gap. Germline CDR1 and CDR2: SGHRS and YFSETQ. The CDR3 contains 14 residues. This CDR3 reads CASSLEGAYTEAFF. The CDR3 nucleotides are TGCGCCAGCAGCTTGGAAGGGGCTTACACTGAAGCTTTCTTT.

A few counts support this clone. V usage is TRBV2 and J usage is TRBJ2-5; 7 bases align to TRBD2. CDR1 and CDR2 (germline): SNHLY, FYNNEI. This CDR3 has 16 residues. Trimming took 1 base from V and 3 from J; bases not matched to a gene: 8. The CDR3, as DNA: TGTGCCAGCAGTGAAGAACTCCGAGCGGGGAAAGAGACCCAGTACTTC. Its protein product is CASSEELRAGKETQYF.

The genes are TRBV5-6 and TRBJ2-3, with a tentative D call TRBD1 (6 bases). Germline V gene lookup returns CDR1 SGHDT and CDR2 YYEEEE. V lost 4 bases and J 4 bases, leaving 13 bases between the germline ends. This CDR3 contains 14 residues. The CDR3 protein is CASSRRDISDTQYF. CDR3 sequence (DNA): TGTGCCAGCAGCCGCCGGGACATTTCAGATACGCAGTATTTT.

This rearrangement joins TRBV2 to TRBJ2-2, with 8 bases that match TRBD1. There are 13 residues in the CDR3. V shed 8 bases and J 7 bases; nucleotides not matched to a gene: 6. CDR1 and CDR2 (germline): SNHLY, FYNNEI. CDR3 sequence: CASGDRGGGELFF. CDR3 nucleotide sequence: TGTGCCAGCGGCGACAGGGGTGGCGGGGAGCTGTTTTTT. Looking up the rest from reference TRBV2 and TRBJ2-2 gives the full variable domain: EPEVTQTPSHQVTQMGQEVILRCVPISNHLYFYWYRQILGQKVEFLVSFYNNEISEKSEIFDDQFSVERPDGSNFTLKIRSTKLEDSAMYFCASGDRGGGELFFGEGSRLTVL.

This clone was recorded once. The chain is built from TRBV7-2 and TRBJ2-6; 9 nucleotides line up with TRBD2. Germline CDR1 SGHTA, CDR2 FQGNSA. The CDR3 has 19 amino acids. V lost 3 bases to trimming and J lost 3 bases; unmatched junction nucleotides: 12. CDR3: CASSFPAVAGAGGANVLTF. The CDR3 bases are TGTGCCAGCAGCTTCCCCGCGGTAGCGGGGGCGGGTGGGGCCAACGTCCTGACTTTC.

This chain joins TRBV28 and TRBJ1-2; the D gene is possibly TRBD1 (6 bases). Deletions cut 6 bases from V and 4 bases from J, with 15 bases between. Germline lookup yields CDR1 MDHEN and CDR2 SYDVKM. This CDR3 has 14 residues. CDR3 sequence: CASRDIQGTYGYTF. The DNA for the CDR3 is TGTGCCAGCAGGGATATACAGGGAACCTATGGCTACACCTTC.

The rearrangement uses TRBV6-5 and TRBJ1-1; D unresolved. Germline V CDR1 and CDR2: MNHEY, SVGAGI. The CDR3 contains 15 residues. V gave up 6 bases and J gave up 1 base, with 15 bases separating them. The CDR3 nucleotides are TGTGCCAGCAGGGGAGAGGGTGAGAAGAACACTGAAGCTTTCTTT. This encodes CASRGEGEKNTEAFF.

The chain is built from TRBV4-3 and TRBJ1-2; 11 positions agree with TRBD1. Germline CDR1 LGHNA, CDR2 YSLEER. V shed 1 base, J shed 4 bases, and the junction held 2 bases outside the gene matches. CDR3 length: 15 residues. DNA for the CDR3: TGCGCCAGCAGCCAAGGGACAGGGGGCTCCTATGGCTACACCTTC. Translation: CASSQGTGGSYGYTF.

This clone was observed once. J is TRBJ1-4 and V is TRBV6-5; 7 positions agree with TRBD1. J gave up 8 bases and V 4 bases, and 13 bases lay outside the gene matches. CDR1 is MNHEY and CDR2 is SVGAGI in the germline V gene. This CDR3 has 16 amino acids. CDR3 sequence reads: CASSFLVAGGREKLFF. The DNA for the CDR3 is TGTGCCAGCAGTTTCCTTGTCGCAGGGGGAAGGGAAAAACTGTTTTTT.

The chain carries TRBV6-5 and TRBJ2-2; possible D gene TRBD1, 6 bases. The CDR3 extends over 15 amino acids. Germline CDR1 MNHEY, CDR2 SVGAGI. Trimming removed 3 bases from V and 0 bases from J, with 8 bases in between. The DNA of the CDR3 is TGTGCCAGCAGTTATCAGGGGACGAACACCGGGGAGCTGTTTTTT. This sequence encodes CASSYQGTNTGELFF.

By sample fraction, this clone is medium-sized. V and J are TRBV5-4 and TRBJ2-7; TRBD1 matches at 7 bases. After removal of 4 bases from V and 4 bases from J, the junction contained 8 bases not matched to a gene. Germline CDR1 reads SGHNT; CDR2 reads YYREEE (reference sequence). This CDR3 is built from 14 residues. In DNA, the CDR3 is TGTGCCAGCAGCCCTGGACAGGAAGGATACGAGCAGTACTTC. As protein: CASSPGQEGYEQYF.

V gene TRBV19 combines with J gene TRBJ2-2; TRBD2 matches 9 bases. Trimming took 3 bases from V and 7 from J; bases not matched to a gene: 6. The CDR3 covers 15 residues. Germline V gene lookup returns CDR1 LNHDA and CDR2 SQIVND (reference sequence). Written as DNA, the CDR3 is TGTGCCAGTAGTATTGCTCTAGCGGGGAGCGGGGAGCTGTTTTTT. Translated: CASSIALAGSGELFF.

The table lists this clone with a few counts. CDR3: CASSRGTDTQYF. CDR3 DNA sequence: TGTGCCAGCAGCCGGGGCACAGATACGCAGTATTTT. The chain joins TRBV5-6 to TRBJ2-3, with D uncertain. The V gene's germline CDR1 is SGHDT and CDR2 YYEEEE. CDR3 length: 12 amino acids. The germline V and J ends were trimmed by 4 bases and 1 base, with 4 bases remaining between them.